Below, one T cell receptor (beta chain) is given with its context. What it binds is unknown. Within the sample, other DNA sequences also encode this same CDR3. This specimen belongs to a study of cytomegalovirus exposure and HLA in healthy donors. Overall study results and limits: As was reported, the classifier diagnosed cytomegalovirus status with high specificity and sensitivity. An analysis that was carried out later associated 15,000 to 20,000 TCR beta sequences with HLA alleles at 0.05 false discovery rate. The authors later found most CMV-associated TCR beta chains appeared HLA-restricted. Some V segments could not be told apart, so they were left out, TRBV6-2 and TRBV6-3 among them.

It was with 60 Vbeta and 13 Jbeta primers that the PCR ran. Assay: immunoSEQ multiplex PCR; the TCRdb copy retains only in-frame clones and omits some. This table holds nearly 200,000 clones, roughly 77% found once. V was pared by 2 bases and J by 0 bases, with 3 bases between. The germline V gene has CDR1 SGHTA and CDR2 FQGTGA. This CDR3 has 13 residues. The receptor comes from a male donor in good health and CMV-seropositive. V is TRBV7-3 and J is TRBJ2-3; no clear D. The sequenced sample was PBMCs. CDR3 region: CASSLLSTDTQYF. The CDR3 nucleotides read TGTGCCAGCAGCTTACTTAGCACAGATACGCAGTATTTT.